This TCR beta chain was sequenced during a study of identical twins (dated by TCRdb to the mid-2010s). For the study in its entirety: To test whether fetal clonotypes persist, the study used deep sequencing on TCR alpha and beta repertoires from monozygotic twins, unrelated adults of various ages, and cord blood. Replicate twin experiments were performed at different times using different library preparation protocols to rule out contamination. Broad study findings and their caveats: Compared with coincidental sharing between unrelated individuals, out-of-frame TCR alpha sequences shared between twins showed an excess of sequences with low generation probability. Abundant cord blood beta clonotypes had fewer insertions, young adult naive repertoires showed a similar but weaker trend, and memory repertoires showed no such trend. In monozygotic twins, out-of-frame TCR alpha sharing was systematically underestimated by recombination models, although the models agreed with sharing between unrelated individuals. Because the same donors could not be followed over many years, the conclusions depended on cross-sectional statistical analysis. The excess sharing between twins in beta out-of-frame sequences was weaker because fewer shared sequences reduced the signal-to-noise ratio. Zero-insertion analyses could be partly confounded by invariant T cells such as MAIT and iNKT, though diverse VJ usage argued against such confounding for most clonotypes.

Trimming at the junction amounts to 5 bases on V and 4 bases on J, and the germline ends lie 12 bases apart. Including the terminal cysteine and phenylalanine, the CDR3 comprises 14 residues. Just CDR3 DNA is preserved here, 42 bases in frame from base 1. The CDR1 and CDR2 encoded by the germline V gene (reference sequence) are SEHNR and FQNEAQ. The library relied on 5' RACE. Data came from an Illumina HiSeq 2000. A universal primer binding site was added through template switching, and the final cDNA carried a unique molecular identifier so that TCR cDNA molecules could be counted accurately. Specific primers in the conserved constant-segment region were used to synthesize first-strand cDNA for the TCR alpha and beta chains. To control for contamination, each cDNA library was double barcoded with a SMART-Mk sample barcode plus Illumina barcodes. TruSeq adapter sequences and Illumina sample barcodes were added in two successive PCR steps. TCR alpha and beta cDNA libraries were sequenced on the Illumina HiSeq platform with custom primers. The authors' pipeline ran thus. Raw reads were processed with MiGEC to extract unique molecular identifiers, and MiXCR was used to determine CDR3 positions. Recombination models were inferred per individual with the repgenHMM and IGoR tools using an EM algorithm. The tcR package in R was used for shared clonotype analysis, with sharing normalized by the product of cloneset sizes. To study raw recombination free of thymic and clonal selection effects, out-of-frame nonproductive sequences were analyzed. TCRdb reworked the public reads: Q25 trimming with fastp, MiXCR clone assembly, productive beta chains retained. Each entry is one CDR3 protein sequence, shown with its most common DNA and genes. TCRdb's processing, not the authors' own work, is the source of the V and J calls. The sample records roughly 720,000 distinct CDR3 sequences, about 20% of which are singletons. Of the sample, about an eighth falls within the top ten clones.

All donors were healthy Caucasians. Three pairs of female monozygotic twins, all aged roughly 18 to 29 years, were included in the twin cohort. The RNA used for TCR libraries was isolated from peripheral blood mononuclear cells. As concerns this clonotype: There is no known antigen for this receptor. No base-level quality is on record; no much larger clone is a single base apart.

The same data also went into a second study, on T cells expressing NK-cell markers. The second paper further reports: TCR beta-chain repertoires were profiled in sorted CD3+CD56+NKG2C+, CD3+CD56+NKG2C- and CD3+CD56-NKG2C+ T-cell subsets from fewer than 10 donors. Seven of the eight sequenced donors were HCMV-seropositive and one was HCMV-seronegative. In several experiments an anti-gammadeltaTCR antibody was added to restrict sorting to alphabetaTCR-expressing T cells. In over five donors, the dominant CD3+CD56+NKG2C+ clonotypes were among the top 10 CD8+ clonotypes and accounted for roughly 1.0-8% of CD8+ T cells. Those dominant clonotypes were again the most abundant among CD3+CD56-NKG2C+ cells in a handful of donors, at roughly 25-65%. Whether the expanded NKG2C-expressing T cell clones were specific for HCMV antigens was left unclear. All eight donors whose samples were sequenced were randomly selected healthy volunteers, three of them men and five women. HCMV-specific IgG was detected in serum with a commercial ELISA kit to determine HCMV serostatus. For six donors, bulk peripheral blood T-cell repertoires were also sequenced from unsorted PBMC. MIGEC was used to demultiplex reads and group reads by UMI, and MiTCR was used to assemble and quantify clonotypes. To exclude erroneous sequences, any TCR cDNA sequence not supported by at least two reads was discarded. Downstream repertoire analysis used the tcR package, and clonotypes were matched across fractions by CDR3 nucleotide sequence plus V segment. VDJmatch was used to annotate antigen specificity against VDJdb, with one amino acid substitution in CDR3 allowed.

The V gene is TRBV7-9 and the J gene is TRBJ2-1; the D region is possibly TRBD1 or TRBD2, each matching across 5 bases. Sequences were obtained from PBMCs. The origin of this receptor is a woman between 18 and 29 years old in good health. The DNA sequence follows: TGTGCCAGCAGCCCCGGGACGCAGTACAATGAGCAGTTCTTC. Its protein reads: CASSPGTQYNEQFF.